One sample yielded the 14 T cell receptor beta chains listed below, sequenced in a study of T-cell memory formation after mild COVID-19. TCRdb re-called the 5' RACE reads through MiXCR, storing one row per CDR3 protein. The sample holds roughly 580,000 distinct CDR3 sequences, 18% seen once. What was sequenced was PBMCs or a T cell subset sorted from them (not recorded which). The receptor set was obtained from an adult woman who had mild COVID-19 (a few samples of this study predate the infection). Cell type and time point are not known.

This clonotype appeared a few times. The chain recombines TRBV27 with TRBJ2-2; D possibly corresponds to TRBD1 (6 bases). This CDR3 has 15 residues. Germline loops: CDR1 MNHEY, CDR2 SMNVEV (reference sequence). Trimming stripped 5 bases from V and 4 bases from J, with 14 bases between. The chain's CDR3 is CASSLRQVATGELFF. CDR3 coding DNA: TGTGCCAGCAGTCTTAGACAGGTCGCCACCGGGGAGCTGTTTTTT.

The chain links TRBV4-3 to TRBJ2-2; 7 bases line up with TRBD1. Trimming took 2 bases from V and 1 from J; bases not matched to a gene: 13. The V gene's germline CDR1 is LGHNA and CDR2 YSLEER. The CDR3 has 19 amino acids. The CDR3 protein is CASSQPRVDRVGNTGELFF. The DNA for the CDR3 is TGCGCCAGCAGCCAACCTAGGGTAGACAGGGTCGGGAACACCGGGGAGCTGTTTTTT.

The chain is built from TRBV5-4 and TRBJ2-3; perhaps D is TRBD1 or TRBD2 (5 bases each). V was trimmed by 0 bases and J by 0 bases, leaving 11 bases between them. The CDR3 sequence is 16 residues long. CDR1 is SGHNT, CDR2 YYREEE, per germline (reference sequence). The CDR3 loop reads CASSLAVGASTDTQYF. CDR3 nucleotides: TGTGCCAGCAGCTTGGCCGTCGGGGCTAGCACAGATACGCAGTATTTT.

This clonotype was counted a few times. V and J are TRBV5-1 and TRBJ1-1; D may be TRBD1 (6 bases). The V gene's germline CDR1 is SGHRS and CDR2 YFSETQ. The CDR3 spans 16 residues. Trimming took 4 bases from V and 0 from J, leaving 16 bases between them. CDR3 in DNA: TGCGCCAGCAGCGAGGGGGTGAGTCGGATGAACACTGAAGCTTTCTTT. It codes for CASSEGVSRMNTEAFF.

This clonotype was picked up a small number of times. V usage is TRBV2 and J usage is TRBJ2-7; 7 bases align to TRBD2. The CDR3 sequence is 14 residues long. The V gene end was trimmed by 11 bases and the J gene end by 0 bases; junction bases not matched to a gene: 10. In germline, CDR1 is SNHLY, CDR2 FYNNEI. The CDR3: CARARRESSYEQYF. The CDR3 region has the DNA TGTGCCCGAGCCCGGCGGGAGAGCTCCTACGAGCAGTACTTC.

The chain is built from TRBV18 and TRBJ1-1; TRBD1 matches at 8 bases. CDR1 and CDR2 (germline): KGHSH, LQKENI. This CDR3 contains 12 residues. J lost 8 bases, V lost 3 bases, and 2 bases had no gene match. The CDR3 is CASSPRQGEAFF. In nucleotides, the CDR3 is TGTGCCAGCTCACCCAGACAGGGGGAAGCTTTCTTT.

This clonotype has more than one count but fewer than ten. The chain uses TRBV10-3 and TRBJ1-5, with D possibly matching TRBD1 (6 bases). The CDR3 sequence is 13 residues long. Germline V gives CDR1 ENHRY, CDR2 SYGVKD. V dropped 10 bases and J dropped 5 bases, with 15 bases sitting between them. The CDR3 region has the DNA TGTGCCACCCGGGGGAGGGGGGATCAGCCCCAGCATTTT. Translation gives CATRGRGDQPQHF.

The chain has TRBV20-1 and TRBJ2-1; TRBD2 matches at 8 bases. V was pared by 1 base and J by 2 bases, with 10 bases of the junction left unmatched. Germline CDR1 DFQATT, CDR2 SNEGSKA (reference sequence). The CDR3 covers 17 residues. The CDR3 bases are TGCAGTGCTAGAGGACATCCATCCGGGAGGGCCTACAATGAGCAGTTCTTC. Amino acids: CSARGHPSGRAYNEQFF.

Only a few counts were recorded for this clonotype. The chain employs TRBV14 and TRBJ2-5; TRBD2 matches at 8 bases. With 4 bases clipped from V and 4 bases from J, the junction kept 8 bases outside the gene matches. CDR1 and CDR2 from the germline V gene are SGHDN and FVKESK. The CDR3 loop spans 15 amino acids. The chain's CDR3 is CASSLGRAGVETQYF. The CDR3, as DNA: TGTGCCAGCAGCCTCGGACGAGCGGGAGTAGAGACCCAGTACTTC.

This clonotype showed up just a few times. The chain employs TRBV5-6 and TRBJ1-1; D possibly corresponds to TRBD1 (6 bases). Deletions cut 4 bases from V and 4 bases from J, with 17 bases between. CDR3 length equals 15 residues. CDR1 is SGHDT, CDR2 YYEEEE, per germline. The CDR3 is CASSPEGGVGTEAFF. The CDR3 DNA is TGTGCCAGCAGCCCCGAGGGGGGGGTGGGCACTGAAGCTTTCTTT.

This clonotype appeared a few times. The V call is TRBV5-4, the J call TRBJ2-7; the match to TRBD2 covers 8 bases. The CDR3 is 14 residues long. J lost 0 bases, V lost 9 bases, and 8 bases had no gene match. Per germline, CDR1 SGHNT and CDR2 YYREEE (reference sequence). CDR3 nucleotides: TGTGCCACCGGAACTAGCGGTCCCTCCTACGAGCAGTACTTC. This gives the protein CATGTSGPSYEQYF.

This clonotype was picked up many times. The V and J genes are TRBV7-2 and TRBJ1-4; no definite D call. The germline V gene encodes CDR1 SGHTA and CDR2 FQGNSA. The CDR3 has 13 amino acids. The ends were cut back, 1 base at V and 12 bases at J, with 12 bases in the middle. CDR3 in DNA: TGTGCCAGCAGCTTAGGACATCTCAGCGAACTGTTTTTT. This gives the protein CASSLGHLSELFF.

The table lists this clonotype with a few counts. The rearrangement joins TRBV20-1 to TRBJ2-7; 8 nucleotides line up with TRBD2. Germline V gene lookup returns CDR1 DFQATT and CDR2 SNEGSKA (reference sequence). The ends lost 6 bases at V and 5 bases at J; junction bases unmatched: 9. The CDR3 runs 13 residues. CDR3 nucleotides: TGCAGTGCCTCCAGGACTAGCCGGGACGAGCAGTACTTC. Its translation is CSASRTSRDEQYF.

The gene calls are TRBV20-1 and TRBJ2-3; TRBD2 matches 15 bases. This CDR3 comprises 15 residues. The V gene end was trimmed by 6 bases and the J gene end by 6 bases; junction bases not matched to a gene: 7. Per the germline V gene, CDR1 is DFQATT and CDR2 is SNEGSKA (reference sequence). This chain's CDR3 is CSARTSGGVWDTQYF. The CDR3 bases are TGCAGTGCCCGGACTAGCGGGGGGGTATGGGATACGCAGTATTTT.